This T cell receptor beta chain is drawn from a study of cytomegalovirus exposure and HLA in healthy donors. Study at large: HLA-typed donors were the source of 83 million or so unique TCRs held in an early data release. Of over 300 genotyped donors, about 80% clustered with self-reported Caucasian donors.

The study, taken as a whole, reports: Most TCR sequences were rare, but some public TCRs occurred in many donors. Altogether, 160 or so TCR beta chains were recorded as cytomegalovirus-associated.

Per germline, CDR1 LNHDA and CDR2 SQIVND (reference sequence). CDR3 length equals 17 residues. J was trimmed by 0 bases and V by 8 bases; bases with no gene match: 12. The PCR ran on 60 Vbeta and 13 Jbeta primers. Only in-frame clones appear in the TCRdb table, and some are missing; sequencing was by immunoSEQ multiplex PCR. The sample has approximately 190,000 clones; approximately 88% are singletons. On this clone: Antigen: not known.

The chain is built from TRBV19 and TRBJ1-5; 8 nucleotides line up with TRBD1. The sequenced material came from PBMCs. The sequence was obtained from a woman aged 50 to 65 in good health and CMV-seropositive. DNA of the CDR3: TGTGCCAGTGGGGCAAAGGACAGGGCCTATAGCAATCAGCCCCAGCATTTT. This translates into CASGAKDRAYSNQPQHF.